This T cell receptor (beta chain) came from a study of CD8+ T cells in alopecia areata listed by TCRdb under 2018. General notes on the study: The treated patients, all with moderate-to-severe alopecia areata, were enrolled in an open-label pilot trial of oral tofacitinib given at 5 to 10 mg twice daily. Patients on tofacitinib were biopsied at baseline and after 4 and 24 weeks of treatment, and several of the patients also had a later scalp biopsy. TCRbeta CDR3 regions were amplified by immunoSEQ multiplex PCR using 35 Vbeta forward and 13 Jbeta reverse primers. Clonality in the scalp was compared among normal scalp (n=4), patchy alopecia areata scalp (n=8), and alopecia totalis/universalis scalp (n=8). Tofacitinib was administered for 6 to 18 months, and 6 months of follow-up off drug were then conducted to assess delayed response and recurrence. The RNA source kit depended on sample type: the PAXgene miRNA kit for fixed scalp, the miRNeasy kit for PBMCs, and the RNeasy kit for mouse skin. On the human side, TCRbeta sequencing was run on scalp tissue and on sorted CD4+ and CD8+ peripheral blood T cells from healthy controls and from alopecia areata patients with either patchy or totalis/universalis disease. In both human patients and the C3H/HeJ mouse model, the study applied high-throughput TCRbeta sequencing to look at T cell clonal expansion in alopecia areata. What the study reported, not specific to this receptor: Unlike mouse skin, which is dominated by gammadelta T cells, normal human skin has resident alphabeta T cells that are also sequenced, and this complicates analysis of the scalp TCR repertoire. Shared TCR sequences between patients were less evident than in mice, which may be partly attributable to HLA diversity in the patient population. Compared with normal scalp, lesional scalp, particularly in alopecia totalis/universalis, had higher clonality and more expanded CD8+ clones, which suggests antigenic drive.

This clone was seen only once. The clone's antigen remains unknown. The input lacks base qualities; no much larger clone sits a single base away. Inclusive of the bounding cysteine and phenylalanine, the CDR3 is 13 residues long. Only the CDR3 DNA stays, 39 bases, in frame from base 1. Taken from the germline V gene, the CDR1 and CDR2 loops are KGHSH and LQKENI. V drops 2 bases and J drops 8 bases, leaving 12 bases in between. The protocol used for the library was the immunoSEQ multiplex PCR assay. For TCR sequencing, RNA was extracted from every sample and reverse transcribed into cDNA to serve as template. SuperScript III was used for first-strand cDNA synthesis, primed with a 2:1 mix of oligo-dT and random hexamers. A synthetic immune receptor repertoire was used to measure amplification bias, and any remaining bias was corrected computationally. Concerning the study's data processing: Raw reads were preprocessed for error removal, and CDR3 was defined according to IMGT conventions as running from the conserved cysteine to phenylalanine. Clonality was calculated as 1 minus Shannon entropy normalized by log2 of the number of productive unique TCRs. CD4 or CD8 identity of scalp clones was inferred by cross-referencing scalp TCRbeta sequences with sorted blood CD4 and CD8 repertoires. Drawn from immuneACCESS, this table holds only the in-frame rearrangements with V and J called that TCRdb kept. Clones are partly lost; checked studies trace under half to an unresolved V gene and leave the rest unexplained. V, J and clone size reflect that table, while D and trimming were determined from the DNA. The sample contains roughly 250,000 clones, roughly two thirds of them found a single time. About 1.3% of the sample belongs to the ten largest clones.

The time point label, read with the paper, signifies: baseline before oral tofacitinib. Peripheral blood and lesional scalp punch biopsies were obtained from patients with alopecia areata. PBMCs were isolated by density centrifugation and stained for CD3, CD4 and CD8, and CD4+ and CD8+ T cells were sorted on a FACSAria. The starting material was CD4+ T cells sorted from blood, obtained at week 0. The receptor comes from a human donor with alopecia areata. The V gene is TRBV18 and the J gene is TRBJ1-2; the D gene is possibly TRBD1, with 5 bases matching. For the CDR3, the sequence is CASSPEGFRGYTF. The DNA reads as follows: TGTGCCAGCTCACCAGAGGGGTTCAGGGGCTACACCTTC.